Below are 23 T cell receptor beta chains sequenced from a single sample in a study of blood T cell repertoires in COVID-19. Method: immunoSEQ multiplex PCR; TCRdb's copy keeps in-frame clones and lacks some. The sample contains approximately 170,000 clones, approximately 80% of which appear only once. The sequenced material came from peripheral blood. These receptors originate from a woman of 80 years or more with COVID-19, enrolled during active disease.

The rearrangement joins TRBV2 to TRBJ2-7; 9 positions match TRBD2. The germline gives CDR1 SNHLY, CDR2 FYNNEI. This CDR3 contains 14 residues. The junction had 10 bases not matched to a gene; V was cut back by 6 bases and J by 7 bases. The CDR3 reads CASSELAGMEEQYF. CDR3 bases: TGTGCCAGCAGCGAGCTAGCGGGGATGGAGGAGCAGTACTTC.

This clone has only one observation. J is TRBJ2-1 and V is TRBV11-3; TRBD2 matches at 7 bases. The CDR3 totals 15 residues. Germline V gene sequence: CDR1 SGHNT, CDR2 YENEEA. V gave up 1 base and J gave up 4 bases; unmatched junction bases: 4. The CDR3 bases are TGTGCCAGCAGCTTAGGTCGGGGGGTTTACAATGAGCAGTTCTTC. Its translation: CASSLGRGVYNEQFF.

The chain links TRBV7-9 to TRBJ1-2; tentatively, D is TRBD1 (5 bases). Germline V gene sequence: CDR1 SEHNR, CDR2 FQNEAQ (reference sequence). This CDR3 region has 13 residues. V lost 4 bases and J lost 4, with 10 bases in between. The CDR3 spells CASSSGLIYGYTF. The CDR3 coding sequence is TGTGCCAGCAGCTCGGGACTGATCTATGGCTACACCTTC.

V usage is TRBV9 and J usage is TRBJ2-1, with TRBD2 matching over 7 bases. CDR3 length: 15 residues. V lost 6 bases to trimming and J lost 1 base; unmatched junction nucleotides: 7. Germline CDR1 SGDLS, CDR2 YYNGEE. CDR3 sequence (DNA): TGTGCCAGCAACCCGGGGGGAAAATCCTACAATGAGCAGTTCTTC. Translation gives CASNPGGKSYNEQFF.

The chain carries TRBV4-1 and TRBJ1-2; 9 bases are a match to TRBD1. The J segment lost 5 bases and the V segment lost 0 bases, leaving 7 bases of the junction unmatched. There are 16 residues in the CDR3. Per germline, CDR1 MGHRA and CDR2 YSYEKL. The CDR3 region is CASSQDSGTGSYGYTF. The CDR3 DNA reads as TGCGCCAGCAGCCAAGATAGTGGGACAGGGAGTTATGGCTACACCTTC.

The V gene is TRBV7-6, the J gene TRBJ2-1; 7 bases align to TRBD2. Germline CDR1 SGHVS, CDR2 FNYEAQ. CDR3 length: 15 amino acids. V trimming: 5 bases; J trimming: 4 bases; junction bases outside the gene matches: 8. The CDR3 DNA sequence: TGTGCCAGCAGCGCCGGGACCGGGGGGTACAATGAGCAGTTCTTC. Translation: CASSAGTGGYNEQFF.

The V gene is TRBV24-1, the J gene TRBJ2-5; D may be TRBD2 (6 bases). CDR3 length: 15 amino acids. Trimming shortened V by 3 bases and J by 4 bases, and 14 bases separated the two germline ends. In germline, CDR1 is KGHDR, CDR2 SFDVKD. The CDR3 DNA sequence: TGTGCCACCAGTGATAGTAGGAGGGTTCGAGAGACCCAGTACTTC. Protein: CATSDSRRVRETQYF.

A single count supports this clone. This chain links TRBV7-2 with TRBJ1-5; tentative D call: TRBD1 (6 bases). This CDR3 has 18 amino acids. V lost 1 base and J 0 bases, leaving 16 bases between the germline ends. CDR1 is SGHTA, CDR2 FQGNSA, per germline. The CDR3 DNA reads as TGTGCCAGCAGCTTAGGCGGGGGCTGGAGTTATAGCAATCAGCCCCAGCATTTT. This translates into CASSLGGGWSYSNQPQHF.

This chain uses TRBV5-1 with TRBJ2-6; TRBD2 is a possible D gene (5 bases). CDR1 is SGHRS, CDR2 YFSETQ, per germline. V was cut by 6 bases and J by 0 bases, with 19 bases left in between. The CDR3 runs to 18 residues. CDR3 amino acids: CASTSSGKLTSGANVLTF. CDR3 DNA: TGCGCCAGCACCTCCTCCGGGAAGCTCACCTCTGGGGCCAACGTCCTGACTTTC.

The genes are TRBV6-5 and TRBJ1-2; 7 bases agree with TRBD1. Losses at the gene ends were 4 bases for V and 8 bases for J; bases not matched to a gene: 7. The germline CDR1 and CDR2 sequences are MNHEY and SVGAGI. CDR3 size: 13 residues. CDR3 coding DNA: TGTGCCAGCAGTTCCACACCAGGGGGGGGCTACACCTTC. Its protein is CASSSTPGGGYTF.

The chain carries TRBV5-1 and TRBJ2-5; maybe TRBD1 (5 bases). This CDR3 region has 12 residues. In germline, CDR1 is SGHRS, CDR2 YFSETQ. V was shortened by 6 bases and J by 1 base, with 7 bases between the two germline ends. CDR3 residues: CASTDSQETQYF. Written as DNA, the CDR3 is TGCGCCAGCACCGACAGCCAAGAGACCCAGTACTTC.

The V call is TRBV14, the J call TRBJ2-6, with D possibly being TRBD1 (5 bases). From germline, CDR1 is SGHDN and CDR2 FVKESK. This CDR3 has 17 residues. V lost 4 bases and J lost 4, with 17 bases in between. The CDR3 DNA is TGTGCCAGCAGCCTACAGATCTCCAGGGCCGGGGCCAACGTCCTGACTTTC. Its translation is CASSLQISRAGANVLTF. The entire variable domain, with the rest obtained from reference TRBV14 and TRBJ2-6, is as follows: EAGVTQFPSHSVIEKGQTVTLRCDPISGHDNLYWYRRVMGKEIKFLLHFVKESKQDESGMPNNRFLAERTGGTYSTLKVQPAELEDSGVYFCASSLQISRAGANVLTFGAGSRLTVL.

This clone was counted between two and nine times. J is TRBJ2-5 and V is TRBV5-6, with 12 bases identical to TRBD2. Per the germline V gene, CDR1 is SGHDT and CDR2 is YYEEEE. The CDR3 runs 14 residues. The trim removed 7 bases at V and 6 bases at J, leaving 7 bases unmatched. CDR3 in amino acids: CASLLAGGRKTQYF. Here the CDR3 DNA reads TGTGCCAGCCTACTAGCGGGGGGCCGGAAGACCCAGTACTTC.

The count of this clone is one. The chain's CDR3 is CASSMRQGQPQHF. In nucleotides, the CDR3 is TGTGCCAGTAGTATGCGGCAGGGACAGCCCCAGCATTTT. The chain employs TRBV19 and TRBJ1-5; a weak D match, TRBD1 (5 bases). CDR3 size: 13 residues. The germline V gene has CDR1 LNHDA and CDR2 SQIVND (reference sequence). Trimming stripped 3 bases from V and 7 bases from J, with 10 bases between. Using reference TRBV19 and TRBJ1-5 for the parts outside the CDR3, the full variable domain is DGGITQSPKYLFRKEGQNVTLSCEQNLNHDAMYWYRQDPGQGLRLIYYSQIVNDFQKGDIAEGYSVSREKKESFPLTVTSAQKNPTAFYLCASSMRQGQPQHFGDGTRLSIL.

V gene TRBV4-1 combines with J gene TRBJ1-2; 8 bases line up with TRBD1. After removal of 1 base from V and 8 bases from J, the junction contained 9 bases not matched to a gene. This CDR3 has 15 residues. CDR1 MGHRA and CDR2 YSYEKL come from the germline V gene. CDR3 protein: CASSQGRQGTRGYTF. CDR3 DNA: TGCGCCAGCAGCCAAGGTCGACAGGGGACTCGGGGCTACACCTTC.

This chain joins TRBV5-1 and TRBJ2-3; 12 bases are shared with TRBD2. Trimming removed 4 bases from V and 4 bases from J; junction bases left unmatched: 16. The CDR3 is made up of 19 amino acids. The germline V gene has CDR1 SGHRS and CDR2 YFSETQ. The CDR3 region is CASSAGLAGGPGGADTQYF. CDR3 DNA: TGCGCCAGCAGCGCTGGCCTAGCGGGAGGGCCAGGTGGGGCAGATACGCAGTATTTT.

CDR3 nucleotides: TGTGCCAGCAGCCAACTCGATTGGTCGGGGGCTTTCTTT. It encodes CASSQLDWSGAFF. V usage is TRBV3-1 (or the pseudogene TRBV3-2) and J usage is TRBJ1-1; no firm D call. The V gene's germline CDR1 is LGHDT and CDR2 YNNKEL (reference sequence). This CDR3 spans 13 amino acids. V was pared by 2 bases and J by 11 bases, with 15 bases between.

The sample holds a few counts of this clone. The V and J genes are TRBV6-5 and TRBJ2-5; TRBD1 matches at 8 bases. The CDR3 loop spans 13 amino acids. CDR1 is MNHEY and CDR2 is SVGAGI in the germline V gene. J lost 8 bases, V lost 7 bases, and 9 bases had no gene match. CDR3 bases: TGTGCCAGCACTTTAGGACAGGGTCCAACCCAGTACTTC. It is translated as CASTLGQGPTQYF.

The chain carries TRBV5-6 and TRBJ1-3; unclear D gene. Trimming took off 7 bases at V and 0 bases at J, with 8 bases between the two ends. In germline, CDR1 is SGHDT, CDR2 YYEEEE. There are 13 residues in the CDR3. The CDR3 region is CASAPRSGNTIYF. In nucleotides, the CDR3 is TGTGCCAGCGCCCCGCGCTCTGGAAACACCATATATTTT.

The genes are TRBV6-5 and TRBJ2-3; TRBD2 might be the D (5 bases). Trimming cost V 4 bases and J 4 bases, with 18 bases left between them. This CDR3 has 16 amino acids. CDR1 and CDR2 (germline): MNHEY, SVGAGI. The CDR3 DNA follows: TGTGCCAGCAGTTCCCCAGTCGGGAAACCCCCAGATACGCAGTATTTT. Encoded protein: CASSSPVGKPPDTQYF.

The V gene is TRBV14, the J gene TRBJ2-4; unclear D gene. Germline CDR1 is SGHDN and CDR2 is FVKESK. The germline V and J ends were trimmed by 0 bases and 0 bases, with 12 bases remaining between them. This CDR3 has 17 residues. In DNA form, the CDR3 reads TGTGCCAGCAGCCAAGATCGCGGAAGGCTAGCCAAAAACATTCAGTACTTC. Its protein product is CASSQDRGRLAKNIQYF. Full variable domain (rest looked up from reference TRBV14 and TRBJ2-4): EAGVTQFPSHSVIEKGQTVTLRCDPISGHDNLYWYRRVMGKEIKFLLHFVKESKQDESGMPNNRFLAERTGGTYSTLKVQPAELEDSGVYFCASSQDRGRLAKNIQYFGAGTRLSVL.

The chain uses TRBV10-3 and TRBJ2-1; 9 bases are a match to TRBD2. Germline loops: CDR1 ENHRY, CDR2 SYGVKD. The ends lost 7 bases at V and 3 bases at J; junction bases unmatched: 10. This CDR3 spans 16 amino acids. CDR3 amino acids: CAITQGGSGSYNEQFF. DNA of the CDR3: TGTGCCATCACCCAAGGGGGTAGCGGGAGCTACAATGAGCAGTTCTTC.

This clone was found once. Other DNA sequences in the sample encode the same CDR3. J is TRBJ1-4 and V is TRBV5-1; TRBD1 matches 7 bases. This CDR3 has 15 residues. The germline V gene has CDR1 SGHRS and CDR2 YFSETQ. J gave up 5 bases and V 0 bases, and 4 bases lay outside the gene matches. The CDR3 coding sequence is TGCGCCAGCAGCTTGGGGGACAGTACGAATGAAAAACTGTTTTTT. It is translated as CASSLGDSTNEKLFF.